The entry that follows covers one TCR beta chain sequence. Its cognate antigen is unknown. These data are taken from a study of a mutant IDH1 vaccine in newly diagnosed glioma. Looking at the study overall: Beginning 4-6 weeks after radiotherapy alone, or with temozolomide cycles, vaccination took place. Every participant had undergone radiotherapy, temozolomide, or both before, and most underwent both.

TCRdb's table, derived via immunoSEQ multiplex PCR, lists solely in-frame clones and lacks some. The sample shows tens of thousands of clones, more than 60% of them seen only once. This CDR3 has 14 amino acids. CDR1 and CDR2 (germline): SGHAT, FQNNGV. With 0 bases removed from V and 4 bases from J, the gap between germline ends came to 7 bases. Indicated time point: week 5, during vaccination. Topical imiquimod was applied with each vaccine dose, which held 300 ug of mutant IDH1 20-mer peptide. The donor cohort comprised cases of new WHO grade 3 or 4 IDH1-mutant, ATRX-lost astrocytoma. The chain carries TRBV11-2 and TRBJ1-3; D not resolved. The input for sequencing was PBMCs, taken from a glioma patient whose treatment included an IDH1 peptide vaccine. This receptor was taken from a middle-aged man with glioma. Some clones in this sample may be carry-over from other donors' samples. For the CDR3, the DNA is TGTGCCAGCAGCTTAGATTTGTTGGGAAACACCATATATTTT. Residues: CASSLDLLGNTIYF. Complete variable domain (other parts from reference TRBV11-2 and TRBJ1-3): EAGVAQSPRYKIIEKRQSVAFWCNPISGHATLYWYQQILGQGPKLLIQFQNNGVVDDSQLPKDRFSAERLKGVDSTLKIQPAKLEDSAVYLCASSLDLLGNTIYFGEGSWLTVV.